This T cell receptor beta chain was identified in a study of blood T cell repertoires in COVID-19. Study-level information: Sample material is recorded as cDNA or gDNA derived from T cells, B-cell-depleted T cells, or PBMCs.

Generated by immunoSEQ multiplex PCR, the TCRdb table keeps only in-frame clones and is missing some. This table holds tens of thousands of clones, about 83% found once. Germline V CDR1 and CDR2: KGHSH, LQKENI. CDR3 length: 15 residues. V trimming: 6 bases; J trimming: 2 bases; junction bases outside the gene matches: 6. The sequence was obtained from a woman of 80 years or more with acute or convalescent COVID-19. The genes are TRBV18 and TRBJ1-5; TRBD1 matches at 8 bases. Specimen: peripheral blood. CDR3 nucleotides: TGTGCCAGCTCTCAGGGGGCGCTTGGCAATCAGCCCCAGCATTTT. Residues: CASSQGALGNQPQHF.